A selection of T cell receptor beta chains follows, all from one sample in a study of T cell responses to AZD1222 COVID-19 vaccine. Assay: immunoSEQ multiplex PCR; the TCRdb copy retains only in-frame clones and omits some. This repertoire shows approximately 100,000 clones, roughly 84% found once; its top ten account for about a sixth. This sample comprised peripheral blood, obtained on day 0 of AZD1222 vaccination. These receptors were taken from an adult in good health. Each CDR3 is given with its conserved first and last residue. A D gene is named only where the DNA matches it firmly. The size field is filled for only some rows; it gives once, few, many or a size class.

V	J	D	size	CDR3	DNA
TRBV7-9	TRBJ2-7	NA	NA	CASSLAGGAHEQYF	TGTGCCAGCAGCTTAGCGGGGGGGGCCCACGAGCAGTACTTC
TRBV5-8	TRBJ1-5	NA	NA	CASNAYQGPQHF	TGTGCCAGCAACGCTTATCAGGGGCCCCAGCATTTT
TRBV30	TRBJ2-7	NA	few	CAWSPLGGSYEQYF	TGTGCCTGGAGCCCACTGGGGGGCTCCTACGAGCAGTACTTC
TRBV7-9	TRBJ1-5	NA	NA	CASSLDRFNQPQHF	TGTGCCAGCAGCTTAGACCGATTTAATCAGCCCCAGCATTTT
TRBV3-1/TRBV3-2	TRBJ2-7	NA	NA	CASSQDLGGGPKSEQYF	TGTGCCAGCAGCCAAGATCTTGGTGGGGGCCCGAAATCCGAGCAGTACTTC
TRBV9	TRBJ1-5	TRBD1	NA	CASSVEGGVQPQHF	TGTGCCAGCAGCGTAGAAGGGGGCGTGCAGCCTCAGCATTTT
TRBV5-1	TRBJ1-2	NA	NA	CASSLDSRYGYTF	TGCGCCAGCAGCTTGGACAGTCGCTATGGCTACACCTTC
TRBV7-2	TRBJ2-2	NA	NA	CASSPKAKNSNTGELFF	TGTGCCAGCAGCCCAAAGGCGAAAAATTCGAACACCGGGGAGCTGTTTTTT
TRBV19	TRBJ2-1	NA	NA	CASSVNVAYNEQFF	TGTGCCAGTAGCGTCAATGTAGCCTACAATGAGCAGTTCTTC
TRBV7-9	TRBJ1-2	NA	few	CASSPLSLGDNYGYTF	TGTGCCAGCAGCCCCTTAAGTCTTGGGGATAACTATGGCTACACCTTC
TRBV15	TRBJ1-5	NA	NA	CATSRDGGPQPQHF	TGTGCCACCAGCAGAGACGGGGGACCTCAGCCCCAGCATTTT
TRBV11-2	TRBJ2-2	NA	NA	CASSLVSSRQVAGELFF	TGTGCCAGCAGCTTAGTGTCTAGCCGCCAAGTGGCCGGAGAGCTGTTTTTT
TRBV19	TRBJ1-2	NA	NA	CASSISNPAGLRHGYTF	TGTGCCAGTAGTATTTCCAACCCCGCCGGGCTCAGGCATGGCTACACCTTC
TRBV6-5	TRBJ1-2	NA	NA	CASSRNLNYGYTF	TGTGCCAGCAGTAGAAACCTCAACTATGGCTACACCTTC
TRBV7-3	TRBJ2-1	TRBD1	NA	CASSLKPPDRGTGDEQFF	TGTGCCAGCAGCTTAAAACCCCCGGACAGGGGGACGGGGGATGAGCAGTTCTTC
TRBV12-3/TRBV12-4	TRBJ1-6	NA	NA	CASNVWGLPLHF	TGTGCCAGCAATGTTTGGGGGTTACCCCTCCACTTT
TRBV6-2/TRBV6-3	TRBJ1-1	NA	NA	CASSPPLGVMNTEAFF	TGTGCCAGCAGCCCCCCATTAGGTGTGATGAACACTGAAGCTTTCTTT
TRBV11-2	TRBJ1-1	NA	NA	CASSLSQGLAFF	TGTGCCAGCAGTTTATCGCAGGGGTTAGCTTTCTTT
TRBV18	TRBJ1-3	NA	NA	CASSPQDSGNTIYF	TGTGCCAGCTCGCCGCAGGACTCTGGAAACACCATATATTTT
TRBV4-2	TRBJ1-2	TRBD1	NA	CASSPSHGQANTPGYTF	TGTGCCAGCAGCCCCTCTCACGGACAGGCGAATACTCCTGGCTACACCTTC
TRBV19	TRBJ2-3	NA	NA	CASSISPLQDTQYF	TGTGCCAGTAGTATAAGCCCCCTACAGGATACGCAGTATTTT
TRBV12-3/TRBV12-4	TRBJ1-3	NA	NA	CASSTSGNTIYF	TGTGCCAGCAGTACCTCTGGAAACACCATATATTTT
TRBV9	TRBJ1-2	TRBD1	NA	CASSARTGLGGYTF	TGTGCCAGCAGCGCCCGGACAGGGCTGGGAGGCTACACCTTC
TRBV27	TRBJ1-2	NA	NA	CASSLSAGSYGYTF	TGTGCCAGCAGTTTATCTGCAGGGTCCTATGGCTACACCTTC
TRBV15	TRBJ2-1	NA	NA	CATSRPGRAYNEQFF	TGTGCCACCAGCAGACCCGGACGAGCTTACAATGAGCAGTTCTTC
TRBV5-6	TRBJ2-6	NA	NA	CASSSTGLLGANVLTF	TGTGCCAGCAGCTCCACGGGTTTGCTCGGGGCCAACGTCCTGACTTTC
TRBV9	TRBJ1-1	NA	NA	CASSVANSIEAFF	TGTGCCAGCAGCGTAGCAAACAGCATTGAAGCTTTCTTT
TRBV5-4	TRBJ1-2	NA	NA	CASSLPTPGVSTNLYGYTF	TGTGCCAGCAGCTTGCCGACCCCAGGGGTCTCCACAAACCTCTATGGCTACACCTTC
TRBV2	TRBJ2-3	NA	NA	CASSEMGLASTDTQYF	TGTGCCAGCAGTGAGATGGGGCTAGCGAGCACAGATACGCAGTATTTT
TRBV6-1	TRBJ1-2	NA	NA	CASSEVRTPLYGYTF	TGTGCCAGCAGTGAAGTCCGGACACCGCTCTATGGCTACACCTTC
TRBV29-1	TRBJ1-3	NA	NA	CSARGSRQDYSGNTIYF	TGCAGCGCCCGAGGGAGTCGGCAGGACTACTCTGGAAACACCATATATTTT
TRBV7-9	TRBJ1-1	TRBD1	few	CASSSGQPPFEAFF	TGTGCCAGCAGCTCGGGACAGCCTCCGTTTGAAGCTTTCTTT
TRBV7-2	TRBJ1-1	NA	NA	CASSFGGVGTTEAFF	TGTGCCAGCAGCTTTGGAGGGGTAGGGACCACTGAAGCTTTCTTT